These T cell receptor beta chains were read from a single sample in a study of identical twins. A single record per CDR3 protein comes from TCRdb applying MiXCR to the 5' RACE reads. The data contain some 760,000 distinct CDR3 sequences, about 20% of them singletons. The data also belong to a second study, concerning T cells expressing NK-cell markers.

Source material: PBMCs. These receptors all come from a woman aged 18-35 years in good health. The CDR3 runs from the conserved cysteine through the conserved F or W. D genes are given only for firm matches. Part of the rows lack a size; the others show once, few, many or a class for expanded clones.

d_gene	v_gene	j_gene	abundance	CDR3aa	CDR3nt
NA	TRBV3-1	TRBJ2-3	few	CASSQIPLPTDTQYF	TGTGCCAGCAGCCAGATCCCGCTACCCACAGATACGCAGTATTTT
NA	TRBV12-3/TRBV12-4	TRBJ1-2	few	CASSPRGTGYGYTF	TGTGCCAGCAGCCCCCGAGGCACTGGCTATGGCTACACCTTC
TRBD1	TRBV20-1	TRBJ2-7	once	CSAPGDRVDEQYF	TGCAGTGCCCCGGGGGACAGGGTCGACGAGCAGTACTTC
TRBD2	TRBV10-3	TRBJ2-3	NA	CAIRGTSGGDTQYF	TGTGCCATCAGAGGGACTAGCGGGGGAGATACGCAGTATTTT
NA	TRBV7-2	TRBJ2-3	NA	CASTTSLGTDTQYF	TGTGCCAGCACCACCTCTCTGGGCACAGATACGCAGTATTTT
TRBD1	TRBV6-1	TRBJ1-5	few	CASWEDRGNQPQHF	TGTGCCAGCTGGGAGGACAGGGGCAATCAGCCCCAGCATTTT
NA	TRBV7-2	TRBJ2-5	NA	CASSLPWETQYF	TGTGCCAGCAGCTTACCGTGGGAGACCCAGTACTTC
NA	TRBV20-1	TRBJ1-2	NA	CSASMGYGYTF	TGCAGTGCCAGCATGGGCTATGGCTACACCTTC
TRBD1	TRBV5-1	TRBJ2-3	NA	CASSTGTAGDTQYF	TGCGCCAGCAGTACCGGGACAGCAGGAGATACGCAGTATTTT
NA	TRBV3-1	TRBJ2-5	few	CASIPTGQETQYF	TGTGCCAGCATCCCGACTGGTCAAGAGACCCAGTACTTC
TRBD2	TRBV11-2	TRBJ2-1	few	CASSLLRTSGSYEQFF	TGTGCCAGCAGCTTACTGCGGACTAGCGGGAGTTATGAGCAGTTCTTC
NA	TRBV6-2/TRBV6-3	TRBJ2-2	few	CASSPPGSPPGELFF	TGTGCCAGCAGTCCACCTGGGTCCCCCCCAGGGGAGCTGTTTTTT
TRBD2	TRBV29-1	TRBJ2-3	NA	CSVEKASGEEDTQYF	TGCAGCGTTGAGAAGGCTAGCGGGGAAGAAGATACGCAGTATTTT
TRBD1	TRBV4-1	TRBJ2-5	few	CASSPLPRDSQETQYF	TGCGCCAGCAGCCCACTACCCCGGGACAGTCAAGAGACCCAGTACTTC
TRBD1	TRBV11-1	TRBJ2-2	few	CASSLTGTGHQRWFTPGELFF	TGTGCCAGCAGCTTGACCGGGACAGGACACCAGAGGTGGTTTACACCCGGGGAGCTGTTTTTT
TRBD2	TRBV5-1	TRBJ2-5	NA	CASSPQAGTSQTQYF	TGCGCCAGCAGCCCCCAAGCGGGGACGTCACAGACCCAGTACTTC
NA	TRBV12-3/TRBV12-4	TRBJ2-1	few	CASTFRPKVNEQFF	TGTGCCAGCACCTTTAGGCCGAAGGTCAATGAGCAGTTCTTC
NA	TRBV15	TRBJ2-3	few	CATSRDGTQAAGQYF	TGTGCCACCAGCAGAGACGGGACTCAGGCGGCGGGGCAGTATTTT
NA	TRBV12-3/TRBV12-4	TRBJ2-5	few	CASSLRLGPTYPRGTQYF	TGTGCCAGCAGTTTGAGGCTCGGGCCGACCTACCCCAGAGGGACCCAGTACTTC
TRBD1	TRBV10-3	TRBJ1-2	once	CAISGGQETGYTF	TGTGCCATCAGTGGGGGACAGGAGACGGGCTACACCTTC
TRBD1	TRBV7-8	TRBJ2-1	few	CASTAGQGLGHEQFF	TGTGCCAGCACGGCGGGACAGGGCCTTGGGCATGAGCAGTTCTTC
NA	TRBV4-2	TRBJ2-7	NA	CASSQDKTSYEQYF	TGTGCCAGCAGCCAAGATAAGACTTCCTACGAGCAGTACTTC
NA	TRBV6-2/TRBV6-3	TRBJ1-5	few	CASRGRINQPQHF	TGTGCCAGCCGAGGACGGATTAATCAGCCCCAGCATTTT
TRBD2	TRBV5-1	TRBJ2-1	few	CASHAGGSYNEQFF	TGCGCCAGCCATGCGGGAGGCTCCTACAATGAGCAGTTCTTC
NA	TRBV7-9	TRBJ1-1	NA	CASSAPGGGYTEAFF	TGTGCCAGCAGCGCCCCCGGGGGCGGATACACTGAAGCTTTCTTT
NA	TRBV10-2	TRBJ2-3	NA	CASRDYRGRTDTQYF	TGCGCCAGCAGAGACTATCGTGGACGCACAGATACGCAGTATTTT
NA	TRBV3-1	TRBJ1-1	NA	CASSQAGLGAEAFF	TGTGCCAGCAGCCAAGCCGGTCTAGGCGCTGAAGCTTTCTTT
NA	TRBV12-3/TRBV12-4	TRBJ2-7	NA	CASSPRTAVGYEQYF	TGTGCCAGCAGTCCGAGGACAGCCGTCGGCTACGAGCAGTACTTC
NA	TRBV7-9	TRBJ1-5	few	CASSFDGNTPQHF	TGTGCCAGCTCTTTTGACGGGAATACGCCCCAGCATTTT
TRBD1	TRBV5-6	TRBJ2-1	many	CASVRSGTDAHEQFF	TGTGCCAGCGTTCGATCCGGGACAGACGCCCATGAGCAGTTCTTC
NA	TRBV7-2	TRBJ1-1	NA	CSSSLPQRTEAFF	TGTTCCAGCAGCCTCCCTCAGAGGACTGAAGCTTTCTTT
NA	TRBV11-2	TRBJ2-7	NA	CASSLLPDLYEQYF	TGTGCCAGCAGCTTATTACCGGACCTCTACGAGCAGTACTTC
TRBD2	TRBV20-1	TRBJ2-1	NA	CSARGTSGASSYNEQFF	TGCAGTGCTAGAGGGACTAGCGGCGCCAGCTCCTACAATGAGCAGTTCTTC
NA	TRBV6-5	TRBJ2-1	NA	CASSHNRGRDEQFF	TGTGCCAGCAGTCACAACAGGGGGAGGGATGAGCAGTTCTTC
NA	TRBV18	TRBJ2-7	NA	CASSPGAAGSYEQYF	TGTGCCAGCTCACCGGGAGCTGCGGGGAGCTACGAGCAGTACTTC
TRBD2	TRBV5-1	TRBJ2-5	NA	CASSPLGLDQETQYF	TGCGCCAGCAGCCCCCTCGGACTAGATCAAGAGACCCAGTACTTC
NA	TRBV28	TRBJ2-1	NA	CASSLPTRLGSSYNEQFF	TGTGCCAGCAGTTTACCCACCCGACTAGGTAGCTCCTACAATGAGCAGTTCTTC
NA	TRBV12-3/TRBV12-4	TRBJ1-1	NA	CASSLAPGITEAFF	TGTGCCAGCAGTTTAGCACCCGGGATCACTGAAGCTTTCTTT
TRBD2	TRBV9	TRBJ2-1	few	CASSVGLAVNNEQFF	TGTGCCAGCAGCGTAGGACTAGCGGTAAACAATGAGCAGTTCTTC
NA	TRBV7-9	TRBJ1-2	few	CASSLGVTRNGYTF	TGTGCCAGCAGCTTAGGAGTAACGCGGAATGGCTACACCTTC
NA	TRBV20-1	TRBJ1-6	few	CSARGAPGAYNSPLHF	TGCAGTGCTAGAGGGGCCCCAGGAGCCTATAATTCACCCCTCCACTTT
NA	TRBV7-6	TRBJ2-1	NA	CASSLFGGESYNEQFF	TGTGCCAGCAGCTTATTTGGCGGGGAGTCCTACAATGAGCAGTTCTTC
NA	TRBV19	TRBJ2-5	NA	CSSRGQETQYF	TGTTCATCGCGGGGCCAAGAGACCCAGTACTTC
TRBD1	TRBV3-1	TRBJ1-6	few	CASSQGTGVSPLHF	TGTGCCAGCAGCCAAGGGACAGGGGTCTCACCCCTCCACTTT
NA	TRBV29-1	TRBJ1-1	NA	CSVAITEAFF	TGCAGCGTCGCGATCACTGAAGCTTTCTTT
NA	TRBV7-9	TRBJ2-3	few	CASSPRPARTDTQYF	TGTGCCAGCAGCCCCCGACCCGCGCGCACAGATACGCAGTATTTT
NA	TRBV5-1	TRBJ1-1	NA	CASSEGDRRAFF	TGCGCCAGCAGCGAGGGGGACCGACGGGCTTTCTTT
NA	TRBV20-1	TRBJ1-1	NA	CSARNPGGAFF	TGCAGTGCTAGAAACCCCGGCGGAGCTTTCTTT
NA	TRBV6-5	TRBJ1-1	few	CASIHDTEAFF	TGTGCCAGCATTCACGACACTGAAGCTTTCTTT
NA	TRBV5-1	TRBJ2-2	NA	CASRWTGYSTGELFF	TGCGCCAGCAGGTGGACGGGGTATAGCACCGGGGAGCTGTTTTTT
NA	TRBV12-3/TRBV12-4	TRBJ1-1	NA	CASSLYQRNTEAFF	TGTGCCAGCAGTTTGTATCAGAGAAACACTGAAGCTTTCTTT
TRBD1	TRBV10-1	TRBJ2-5	few	CASSESRTGQETQYF	TGCGCCAGCAGTGAGTCAAGGACAGGGCAGGAGACCCAGTACTTC
NA	TRBV20-1	TRBJ1-4	NA	CSARPGRGEKLFF	TGCAGTGCCCGTCCGGGACGGGGAGAAAAACTGTTTTTT